This TCR beta chain was observed in a study of vaccination effects on CD4 cells after COVID-19 (dated by TCRdb to about 2022). Concerning the study at large: Post-vaccine samples across the study were collected a median of 72 days after the second dose, with a range of 14 to 241. The study compared SARS-CoV-2 spike-specific CD4+ TCR repertoires before and after mRNA vaccination in COVID-19 convalescent patients and infection-naive vaccine recipients. Altogether, about 10 COVID-19 convalescent patients and a handful of SARS-CoV-2-naive healthy vaccine recipients made up the full study. The Oncomine TCR Beta short-read assay on an Illumina iSeq 100 was used to sequence cultures from other donors in the study.

Study-wide findings and limitations: At late post-vaccination timepoints, both infection-induced and vaccine-induced clones showed marked clonal contraction, consistent with waning T cell responses. Among healthy vaccine recipients, nearly all vaccine-induced clones were SARS-CoV-2 mono-reactive, and only 1 of 255 was cross-reactive with common cold coronaviruses. The study was limited by a small number of convalescent patients and lacked early post-infection timepoints.

With respect to this clone: Its specific antigen is unknown. No clone much larger than this one lies a single base away; base qualities are absent.

The library came from the immunoSEQ multiplex PCR assay. DNA from the cultured and isolated CD4+ T cells underwent TCR beta CDR3 sequencing. Turning to the authors' computational methods: The analysis removed non-productive TCR sequences, trimmed reads to the CDR3 region, and retained only CDR3s that were 7 or more amino acids long. The MANAFEST web app was used to identify antigen-specific clonotypes by comparing expansion in peptide wells with expansion in reference cultures. To be called positive, a clone needed expansion at FDR<0.05 compared with the reference and with all other wells, an odds ratio greater than 5, and a frequency greater than 0.1% in two replicate wells. Cross-reactive clonotypes were defined as significantly expanded in SARS-CoV-2 spike wells and in at least one common cold coronavirus spike condition. Using the stringdist R package, CDR3 similarity was measured by Levenshtein distance, and unrooted trees were constructed with ape in R 3.6.1. What TCRdb holds here is the immuneACCESS table cut down to in-frame rearrangements. Part of the clones is not present; checked against another copy, under half of the missing clones reflect an unresolved V gene, and the others are unexplained. From that table come the V and J calls and clone size; the DNA was used to work out D and trimming. Recorded for this sample are about 27,000 clones; about 80% of them occurred a single time. The ten largest clones add up to under 1.5% of the sample.

The ViraFEST assay stimulated PBMC with viral peptide pools and then used TCR sequencing to identify antigen-specific CD4+ T cell clonotypes by expansion. After 10 days of culture, CD4+ T cells were isolated with the EasySep CD4+ T cell isolation kit. Two doses of either the BNT162b2 or the mRNA-1273 mRNA SARS-CoV-2 vaccine were administered to participants. The absence of prior SARS-CoV-2 infection in healthy vaccine recipients was confirmed by negative nucleocapsid antibodies before and after vaccination. Each well held 1.5 million to 2.5 million PBMC cultured in IMDM containing roughly 5% human AB serum, 10 IU/ml IL-2 and gentamicin, along with roughly 10 ug/ml peptides. On days 3 and 7, half of the culture medium was replaced with fresh IL-2-containing medium. Each peptide stimulation condition was cultured in triplicate wells unless otherwise noted. PBMC were separated from whole blood using Ficoll-Paque Plus gradient centrifugation and were then either cryopreserved at -140C or used fresh. The spike proteins of SARS-CoV-2 and of the common cold coronaviruses HCoV-NL63, HCoV-OC43 and HCoV-229E were spanned by overlapping peptide pools. Genomic DNA was extracted from cultured CD4+ T cells with the QIAamp micro DNA kit.

The germline V gene encodes CDR1 ENHRY and CDR2 SYGVKD. V is clipped by 6 bases and J by 1 base, and the sequence between their germline boundaries is 6 bases long. Counted from cysteine to phenylalanine, this CDR3 has 12 amino acids. The CDR3 DNA has 36 bases and is translated from base 1. In this chain, TRBV10-3 is recombined with TRBJ2-5; the D gene assignment is ambiguous. This clonotype was obtained from a human donor who received a COVID-19 vaccine. Some clones in this sample may be carry-over from other donors' samples. The source material was CD4+ T cells from PBMCs cultured with HCoV-NL63 spike peptides, sampled after COVID-19 vaccination. Sample cell subset or site, as interpreted from the label and publication: HCoV-NL63 spike overlapping peptide pool stimulation. The CDR3 protein: CAISEFQETQYF. The DNA sequence is given as TGTGCCATCAGCGAATTCCAAGAGACCCAGTACTTC.